These 6 T cell receptor beta chains were sequenced from one sample in a study of blood T cell repertoires in COVID-19. TCRdb keeps only in-frame clones here, not all; method: immunoSEQ multiplex PCR. The table has about 240,000 clones, roughly 89% seen once. Sequencing input: PBMCs or T cells enriched from blood (not recorded which). The receptors here all came from a man aged 40-49 years who had recovered from COVID-19.

V is TRBV4-1 and J is TRBJ2-7; 9 positions agree with TRBD1. V dropped 8 bases and J dropped 3; count of bases not matched to a gene: 11. This CDR3 has 15 amino acids. Germline V gene lookup returns CDR1 MGHRA and CDR2 YSYEKL. DNA for the CDR3: TGCGCCAGCGCAACACTACAGGGGGCCAGCTACGAGCAGTACTTC. Translated, it gives CASATLQGASYEQYF.

The chain couples TRBV24-1 to TRBJ2-7, with 14 bases that match TRBD2. The junction had 4 bases not matched to a gene; V was cut back by 11 bases and J by 5 bases. Germline values: CDR1 KGHDR, CDR2 SFDVKD. The CDR3 contains 13 residues. The CDR3 sequence is CAIGTSGSDEQYF. The CDR3 region has the DNA TGTGCCATCGGGACTAGCGGGAGTGACGAGCAGTACTTC.

The V call is TRBV6-5, the J call TRBJ1-2, with D maybe TRBD1 (6 bases). The CDR3 sequence is 15 residues long. Germline CDR1 is MNHEY and CDR2 is SVGAGI. V was pared by 7 bases and J by 0 bases, with 15 bases between. CDR3 DNA: TGTGCCAGCACCCGGGGGGGGGCCGCTAACTATGGCTACACCTTC. Amino acids: CASTRGGAANYGYTF.

V and J are TRBV18 and TRBJ2-1; no firm D call. Germline V lookup: CDR1 KGHSH, CDR2 LQKENI. This CDR3 has 14 residues. Trimming left V 2 bases short and J 0 bases short, with 5 bases between. The CDR3, as DNA: TGTGCCAGCTCACCAAGGAGCTCCTACAATGAGCAGTTCTTC. Protein sequence: CASSPRSSYNEQFF.

In its sample, this clone was seen a few times. The chain is built from TRBV7-8 and TRBJ2-1, with D perhaps matching TRBD2 (6 bases). V dropped 2 bases and J dropped 0 bases, with 17 bases sitting between them. Germline values: CDR1 SGHVS, CDR2 FQNEAQ. The CDR3 spans 18 residues. CDR3 protein: CASSLSAGTQSSYNEQFF. The DNA of the CDR3 is TGTGCCAGCAGCTTATCGGCTGGGACTCAGAGCTCCTACAATGAGCAGTTCTTC.

The chain links TRBV12-5 to TRBJ2-7; TRBD2 is a possible D gene (5 bases). The V end lost 0 bases, the J end lost 4 bases, and 13 bases lay between the germline ends. Germline loops: CDR1 LGHNT, CDR2 FRNRAP. The CDR3 totals 15 residues. For the CDR3, the DNA is TGTGCTAGTGGTTTGGTCGGGCTGGGGAGATACGAGCAGTACTTC. Protein: CASGLVGLGRYEQYF.